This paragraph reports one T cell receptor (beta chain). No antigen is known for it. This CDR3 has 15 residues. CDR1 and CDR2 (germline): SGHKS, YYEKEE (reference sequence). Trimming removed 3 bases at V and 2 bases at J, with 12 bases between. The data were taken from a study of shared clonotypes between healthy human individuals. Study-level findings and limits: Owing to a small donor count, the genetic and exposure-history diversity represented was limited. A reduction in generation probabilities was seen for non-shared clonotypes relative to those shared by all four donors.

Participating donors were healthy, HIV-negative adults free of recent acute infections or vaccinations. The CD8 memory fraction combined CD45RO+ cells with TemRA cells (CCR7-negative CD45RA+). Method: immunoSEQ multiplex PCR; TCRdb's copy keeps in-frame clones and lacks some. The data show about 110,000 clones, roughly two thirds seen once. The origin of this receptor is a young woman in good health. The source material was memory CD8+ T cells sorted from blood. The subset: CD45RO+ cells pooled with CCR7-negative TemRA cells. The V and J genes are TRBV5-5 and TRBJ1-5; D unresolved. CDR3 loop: CASSYDPGGNQPQHF. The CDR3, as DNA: TGTGCCAGCAGCTATGACCCGGGTGGCAATCAGCCCCAGCATTTT.